This T cell receptor (beta chain) originates from a study of PD-L1 blockade in urothelial cancer. The germline V and J ends were trimmed by 2 bases and 1 base, with 12 bases remaining between them. This CDR3 has 15 amino acids. The V gene's germline CDR1 is MNHEY and CDR2 SVGAGI. Method: immunoSEQ multiplex PCR; TCRdb's copy keeps in-frame clones and lacks some. The sample holds about 63,000 clones, roughly 76% seen once. Time point: pretreatment peripheral blood. Each individual provided 1 to 8 samples (taken pretreatment and on-treatment). The material sequenced was PBMCs, taken around atezolizumab (anti-PD-L1) treatment. This receptor was identified in a man aged 70 or older with urothelial cancer. The chain employs TRBV6-5 and TRBJ2-7; D may be TRBD1 (7 bases). The chain's CDR3 is CASSYGGTDSYEQYF. The CDR3 nucleotides read TGTGCCAGCAGTTACGGAGGGACAGATTCCTACGAGCAGTACTTC.